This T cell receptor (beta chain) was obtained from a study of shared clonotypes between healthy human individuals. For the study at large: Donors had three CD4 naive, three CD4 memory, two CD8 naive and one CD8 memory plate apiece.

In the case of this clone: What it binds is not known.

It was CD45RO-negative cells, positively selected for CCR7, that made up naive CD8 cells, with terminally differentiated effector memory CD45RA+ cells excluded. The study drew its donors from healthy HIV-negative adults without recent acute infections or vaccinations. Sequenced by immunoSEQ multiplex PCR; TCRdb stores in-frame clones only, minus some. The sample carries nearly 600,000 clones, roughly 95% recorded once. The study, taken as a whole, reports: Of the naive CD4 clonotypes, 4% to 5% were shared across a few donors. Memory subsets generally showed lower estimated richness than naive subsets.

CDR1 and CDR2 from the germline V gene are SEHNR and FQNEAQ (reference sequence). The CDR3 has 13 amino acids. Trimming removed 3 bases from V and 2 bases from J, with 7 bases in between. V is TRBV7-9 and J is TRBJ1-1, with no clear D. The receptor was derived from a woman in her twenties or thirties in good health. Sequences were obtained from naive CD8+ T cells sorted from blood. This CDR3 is CASSFGYNTEAFF. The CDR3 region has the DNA TGTGCCAGCAGCTTCGGGTATAACACTGAAGCTTTCTTT.